These 13 T cell receptor beta chains originate from one sample sequenced in a study of beta chain features in type 1 diabetes. All of the isolated RNA was reverse transcribed, so expressed TCRB transcripts were sequenced. Only in-frame clones appear in the TCRdb table, and some are missing; sequencing was by immunoSEQ multiplex PCR. The sample has about 330,000 clones, 8% to 13% seen once. The sequencing input was naive CD4+ T cells from blood. The receptors here all came from a woman in her twenties or thirties in good health.

The rearrangement uses TRBV1 and TRBJ2-4; TRBD2 was called by the table and not checked on the DNA. TRBV1 represents a pseudogene. The CDR3 loop spans 17 amino acids. CDR3 in amino acids: CTSSQEEREATKNIQYF. The CDR3 DNA sequence: TGCACCAGCAGCCAAGAAGAGCGGGAGGCGACCAAAAACATTCAGTACTTC.

V and J are TRBV2 and TRBJ2-7; D is perhaps TRBD1 (5 bases). Germline V gene sequence: CDR1 SNHLY, CDR2 FYNNEI. CDR3 length: 15 amino acids. Trimming removed 7 bases from V and 0 bases from J, with 16 bases in between. The CDR3 is CASNPDSSVSYEQYF. The CDR3 DNA sequence: TGTGCCAGCAACCCCGACAGTTCAGTCTCCTACGAGCAGTACTTC.

V and J are TRBV7-2 and TRBJ2-1, with 9 bases that match TRBD2. In germline, CDR1 is SGHTA, CDR2 FQGNSA. With 1 base clipped from V and 6 bases from J, the junction kept 4 bases outside the gene matches. This CDR3 is built from 15 residues. CDR3 loop: CASSLGLAGINEQFF. The DNA of the CDR3 is TGTGCCAGCAGCTTAGGTCTAGCGGGGATCAATGAGCAGTTCTTC. The whole variable domain, filled in from reference TRBV7-2 and TRBJ2-1, reads GAGVSQSPSNKVTEKGKDVELRCDPISGHTALYWYRQSLGQGLEFLIYFQGNSAPDKSGLPSDRFSAERTGGSVSTLTIQRTQQEDSAVYLCASSLGLAGINEQFFGPGTRLTVL.

This chain joins TRBV5-4 and TRBJ2-1; D might be TRBD2 (6 bases). Germline V gene lookup returns CDR1 SGHNT and CDR2 YYREEE (reference sequence). Trimming shortened V by 4 bases and J by 8 bases, and 13 bases separated the two germline ends. The CDR3 runs 13 residues. The DNA for the CDR3 is TGTGCCAGCAGCGGGTCACTAGCCTATGAGCAGTTCTTC. Protein: CASSGSLAYEQFF.

This clone was recorded a few times. V usage is TRBV18 and J usage is TRBJ2-1; 10 nucleotides agree with TRBD2. Germline V gene lookup returns CDR1 KGHSH and CDR2 LQKENI. Trimming at V came to 5 bases and at J to 7 bases, leaving 8 bases not matched to a gene. There are 15 residues in the CDR3. CDR3 DNA: TGTGCCAGCTCAAGGACTAGCGGAGGGGGGAATGAGCAGTTCTTC. Its protein product is CASSRTSGGGNEQFF.

The rearrangement uses TRBV30 and TRBJ2-1; unclear D gene. CDR3 size: 11 residues. Per the germline V gene, CDR1 is GTSNPN and CDR2 is SVGIG (reference sequence). Trimming removed 2 bases from V and 6 bases from J, with 5 bases in between. CDR3 nucleotide sequence: TGTGCCTGGAGTCTCTCCAATGAGCAGTTCTTC. Protein sequence: CAWSLSNEQFF.

The table lists this clone with a few counts. The chain carries TRBV28 and TRBJ2-2; D is unresolved. Trimming cost V 6 bases and J 6 bases, with 11 bases left between them. Germline V gene data show CDR1 as MDHEN and CDR2 as SYDVKM. This CDR3 comprises 13 residues. This CDR3 reads CASSIPTPGELFF. CDR3 nucleotide sequence: TGTGCCAGCAGCATACCTACTCCCGGGGAGCTGTTTTTT.

The V and J genes are TRBV7-2 and TRBJ2-7; no firm D call. Germline CDR1 SGHTA, CDR2 FQGNSA. V lost 5 bases to trimming and J lost 3 bases, with 5 bases between them. The CDR3 consists of 11 residues. The CDR3 sequence: CASSNFYEQYF. The CDR3 bases are TGTGCCAGCAGCAACTTCTACGAGCAGTACTTC.

The rearrangement links TRBV10-3 to TRBJ2-1; D gene ambiguous. The germline V and J ends were trimmed by 2 bases and 7 bases, with 9 bases remaining between them. Germline CDR1 is ENHRY and CDR2 is SYGVKD. The CDR3 totals 13 residues. CDR3 sequence reads: CAISEGARNEQFF. Here the CDR3 DNA reads TGTGCCATCAGTGAGGGAGCTCGAAATGAGCAGTTCTTC.

V and J are TRBV2 and TRBJ1-1; a possible D gene is TRBD1 (5 bases). Germline V gene sequence: CDR1 SNHLY, CDR2 FYNNEI. V was shortened by 4 bases and J by 10 bases, with 7 bases between the two germline ends. The length of the CDR3 is 10 residues. The CDR3 coding sequence is TGTGCCAGCAGTGGCGGGGGAGCTTTCTTT. Translated, it gives CASSGGGAFF.

This clone was seen only a few times. The chain links TRBV2 to TRBJ2-7; 10 bases line up with TRBD1. This CDR3 has 15 residues. V was pared by 2 bases and J by 6 bases, with 7 bases of the junction left unmatched. Germline V gene sequence: CDR1 SNHLY, CDR2 FYNNEI. The CDR3 DNA is TGTGCCAGCAGTGAATCGGGGACAGGGGTGCGCGAGCAGTACTTC. Its translation: CASSESGTGVREQYF. Full variable domain (missing parts from reference TRBV2 and TRBJ2-7): EPEVTQTPSHQVTQMGQEVILRCVPISNHLYFYWYRQILGQKVEFLVSFYNNEISEKSEIFDDQFSVERPDGSNFTLKIRSTKLEDSAMYFCASSESGTGVREQYFGPGTRLTVT.

This chain links TRBV19 with TRBJ1-2, with TRBD1 identical over 10 bases. Germline CDR1 reads LNHDA; CDR2 reads SQIVND (reference sequence). Trimming cost V 4 bases and J 2 bases; bases outside gene matches: 4. The CDR3 is 15 amino acids. Written as DNA, the CDR3 is TGTGCCAGTAGTACAGACAGGGGGCACAACTATGGCTACACCTTC. It encodes CASSTDRGHNYGYTF.

In its sample, this clone was seen many times. The CDR3 carries no conserved terminal phenylalanine or tryptophan, so it likely arises from a read error. The DNA is left out, because the CDR3 cannot be placed on it with certainty; the CDR3 is given as TCRdb lists it. V and J are TRBV23-1 and TRBJ1-4; whether TRBD1, the table's D call, matches the DNA was not checked. TRBV23-1 is placed among ORFs of uncertain function. Counting both end residues, the CDR3 totals 10 amino acids. CDR3 region: CASSWDRGRV.